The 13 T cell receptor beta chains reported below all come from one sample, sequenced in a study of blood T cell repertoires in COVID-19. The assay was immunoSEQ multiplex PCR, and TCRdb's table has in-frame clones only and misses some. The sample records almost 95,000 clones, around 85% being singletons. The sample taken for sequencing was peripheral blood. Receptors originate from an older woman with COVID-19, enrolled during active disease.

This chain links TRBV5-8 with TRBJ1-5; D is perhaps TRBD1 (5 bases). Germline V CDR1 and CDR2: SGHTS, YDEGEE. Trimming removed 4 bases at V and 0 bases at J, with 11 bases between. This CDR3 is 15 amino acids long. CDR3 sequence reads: CASSTQGYSNQPQHF. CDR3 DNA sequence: TGTGCCAGCAGCACTCAGGGTTATAGCAATCAGCCCCAGCATTTT.

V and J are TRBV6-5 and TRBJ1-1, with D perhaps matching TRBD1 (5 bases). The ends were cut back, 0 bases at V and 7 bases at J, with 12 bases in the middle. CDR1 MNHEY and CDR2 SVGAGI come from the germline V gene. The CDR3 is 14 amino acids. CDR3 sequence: CASSYSAGRGEAFF. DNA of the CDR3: TGTGCCAGCAGTTACTCAGCGGGGCGGGGTGAAGCTTTCTTT.

As DNA, the CDR3 is TGTGCCTGGAGTGGACAGGGGGCTTCTGAAAAACTGTTTTTT. This gives the protein CAWSGQGASEKLFF. This chain connects TRBV30 to TRBJ1-4; 10 nucleotides match TRBD1. CDR1 is GTSNPN and CDR2 is SVGIG in the germline V gene (reference sequence). The junction had 3 bases not matched to a gene; V was cut back by 1 base and J by 7 bases. The CDR3 is 14 residues long.

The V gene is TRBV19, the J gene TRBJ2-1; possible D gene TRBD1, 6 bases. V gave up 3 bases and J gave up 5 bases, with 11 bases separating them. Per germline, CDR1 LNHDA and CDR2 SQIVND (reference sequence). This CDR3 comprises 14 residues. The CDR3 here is CASSIQGSDNEQFF. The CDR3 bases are TGTGCCAGTAGTATTCAGGGGTCGGACAATGAGCAGTTCTTC.

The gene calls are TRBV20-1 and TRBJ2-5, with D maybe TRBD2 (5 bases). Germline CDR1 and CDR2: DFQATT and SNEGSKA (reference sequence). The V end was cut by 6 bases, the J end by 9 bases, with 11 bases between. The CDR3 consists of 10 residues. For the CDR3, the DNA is TGCAGTGCCCCCGTCGGGGCCCAGTACTTC. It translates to CSAPVGAQYF.

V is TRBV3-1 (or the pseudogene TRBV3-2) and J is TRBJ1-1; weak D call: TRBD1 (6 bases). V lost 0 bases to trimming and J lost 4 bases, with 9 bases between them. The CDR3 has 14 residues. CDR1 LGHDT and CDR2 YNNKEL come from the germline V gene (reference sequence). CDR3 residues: CASSQERGSTEAFF. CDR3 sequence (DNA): TGTGCCAGCAGCCAAGAAAGGGGGAGCACTGAAGCTTTCTTT.

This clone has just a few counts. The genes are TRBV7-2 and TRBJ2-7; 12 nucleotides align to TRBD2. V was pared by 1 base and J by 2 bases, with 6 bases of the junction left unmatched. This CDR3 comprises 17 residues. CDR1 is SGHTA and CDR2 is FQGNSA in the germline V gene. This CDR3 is CASSLVSASGGAYEQYF. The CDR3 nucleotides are TGTGCCAGCAGCTTAGTGTCGGCTAGCGGGGGGGCCTACGAGCAGTACTTC. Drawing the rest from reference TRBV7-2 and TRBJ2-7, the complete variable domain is GAGVSQSPSNKVTEKGKDVELRCDPISGHTALYWYRQSLGQGLEFLIYFQGNSAPDKSGLPSDRFSAERTGGSVSTLTIQRTQQEDSAVYLCASSLVSASGGAYEQYFGPGTRLTVT.

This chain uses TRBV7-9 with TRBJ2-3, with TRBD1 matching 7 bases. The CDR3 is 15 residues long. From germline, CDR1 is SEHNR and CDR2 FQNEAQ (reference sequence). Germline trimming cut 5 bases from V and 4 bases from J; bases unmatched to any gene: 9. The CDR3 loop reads CASSPVDRASDTQYF. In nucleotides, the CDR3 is TGTGCCAGCAGCCCCGTCGACAGGGCCTCAGATACGCAGTATTTT.

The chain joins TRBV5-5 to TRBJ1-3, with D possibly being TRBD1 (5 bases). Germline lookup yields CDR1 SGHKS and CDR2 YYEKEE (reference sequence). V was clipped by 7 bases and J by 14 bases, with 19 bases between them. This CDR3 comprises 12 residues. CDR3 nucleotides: TGTGCCAGCGCCATCTTAGCGGGGCCAGTATATTTT. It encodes CASAILAGPVYF.

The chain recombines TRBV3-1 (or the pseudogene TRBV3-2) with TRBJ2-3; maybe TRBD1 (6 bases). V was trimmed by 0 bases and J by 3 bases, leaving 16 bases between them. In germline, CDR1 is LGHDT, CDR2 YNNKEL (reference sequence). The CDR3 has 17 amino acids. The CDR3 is CASSQEIAGARTDTQYF. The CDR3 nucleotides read TGTGCCAGCAGCCAAGAGATTGCAGGGGCGAGGACAGATACGCAGTATTTT.

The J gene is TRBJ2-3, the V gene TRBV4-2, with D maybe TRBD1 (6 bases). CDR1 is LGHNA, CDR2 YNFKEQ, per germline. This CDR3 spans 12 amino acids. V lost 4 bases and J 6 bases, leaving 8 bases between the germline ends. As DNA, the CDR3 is TGTGCCAGCAGCCCCAGGGGTGATACGCAGTATTTT. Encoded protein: CASSPRGDTQYF.

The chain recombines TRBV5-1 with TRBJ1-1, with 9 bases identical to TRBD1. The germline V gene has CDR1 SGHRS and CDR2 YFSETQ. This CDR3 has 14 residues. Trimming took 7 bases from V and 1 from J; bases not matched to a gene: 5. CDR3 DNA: TGCGCCAGCGCCGGACAGGGGACGAACACTGAAGCTTTCTTT. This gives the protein CASAGQGTNTEAFF.

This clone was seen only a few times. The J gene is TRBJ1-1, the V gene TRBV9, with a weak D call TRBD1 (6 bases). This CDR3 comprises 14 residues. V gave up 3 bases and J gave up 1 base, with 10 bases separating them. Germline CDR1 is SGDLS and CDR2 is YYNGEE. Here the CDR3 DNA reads TGTGCCAGCAGCGATCTGACAGGGAACACTGAAGCTTTCTTT. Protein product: CASSDLTGNTEAFF.